This TCR beta chain was retrieved from a study of human T cells and chemical hapten exposure. Trimming shortened V by 6 bases and J by 3 bases, and 11 bases separated the two germline ends. This CDR3 has 13 residues. Germline V gene data show CDR1 as MNHEY and CDR2 as SMNVEV (reference sequence). This clonotype showed up many times. As to time point: patch test 2, 6 weeks after DPC sensitization. The treatment is: therapeutic diphenylcyclopropenone sensitization with weekly scalp DPC. The library attached unique molecular identifiers to individual cDNA molecules. Using its own MiXCR run on the RACE reads, TCRdb lists one record per CDR3 protein. The table has hundreds of thousands of distinct CDR3 sequences, under 6.5% seen once.

This chain links TRBV27 with TRBJ1-1, with D unclear. The sample was whole blood, taken in connection with sensitization to the hapten diphenylcyclopropenone (DPC). This TCR was recovered from a woman aged 18-29 years with alopecia areata. Some clones in this sample may be carry-over from other donors' samples. Here the CDR3 DNA reads TGTGCCAGCAGCCCTAGACGGTACACTGAAGCTTTCTTT. Residues: CASSPRRYTEAFF.